This T cell receptor (beta chain) was retrieved from a study of T cells in Graves' hyperthyroidism and ophthalmopathy. The germline gives CDR1 SNHLY, CDR2 FYNNEI. CDR3 length equals 14 residues. Graves' hyperthyroidism was deemed stable given no ophthalmopathy progression within 18 months. Thyroid ultrasound, orbital computed tomography, clinical symptoms, and serum thyroxine and TRAb underpinned diagnoses. Using RNA transcripts as the source, TCR beta CDR3 regions were amplified. TCR CDR3 underwent first-round RT-PCR with the HTBI primer set. TCRdb analysed the multiplex PCR reads with MiXCR anew, one entry per CDR3 protein. The sample includes 500,000 to 600,000 distinct CDR3 sequences, more than 45% of them seen just once.

The chain uses TRBV2 and TRBJ1-2; D not resolved. Material for sequencing was peripheral blood or thyroid tissue (not recorded which). This receptor was identified in a woman under 30 with Graves' hyperthyroidism. The CDR3 loop is CATSSGPPRVSYTF. For the CDR3, the DNA is TGTGCTACTAGCAGTGGACCGCCGAGGGTGAGCTACACCTTC.